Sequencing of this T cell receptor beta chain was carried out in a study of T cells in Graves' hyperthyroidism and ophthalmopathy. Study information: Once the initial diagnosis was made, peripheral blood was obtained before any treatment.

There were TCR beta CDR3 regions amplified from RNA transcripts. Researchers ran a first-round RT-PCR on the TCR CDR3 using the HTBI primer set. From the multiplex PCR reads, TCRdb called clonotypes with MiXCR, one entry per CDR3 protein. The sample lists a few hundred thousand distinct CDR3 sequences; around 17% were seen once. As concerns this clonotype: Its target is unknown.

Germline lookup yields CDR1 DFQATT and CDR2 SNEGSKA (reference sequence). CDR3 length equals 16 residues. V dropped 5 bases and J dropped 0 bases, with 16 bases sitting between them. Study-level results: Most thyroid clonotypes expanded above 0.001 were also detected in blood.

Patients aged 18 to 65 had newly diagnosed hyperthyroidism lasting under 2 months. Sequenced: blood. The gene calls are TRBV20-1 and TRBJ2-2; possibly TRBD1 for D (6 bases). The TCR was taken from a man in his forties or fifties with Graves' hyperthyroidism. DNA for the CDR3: TGCAGTGCTGGAGGTCTTCGGACAGCGAACACCGGGGAGCTGTTTTTT. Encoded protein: CSAGGLRTANTGELFF.